What follows is one T cell receptor beta chain and its context. Germline V lookup: CDR1 SEHNR, CDR2 FQNEAQ (reference sequence). The CDR3 is 15 residues long. Trimming removed 5 bases from V and 0 bases from J, with 11 bases in between. This sample stems from a study of blood T cell repertoires in COVID-19. Study at large: Acute and convalescent COVID-19 specimens originated in the United States, Italy and Spain.

As originally analysed: Amplification of reference gene primers provided the estimated nucleated cell counts. TCRdb keeps only in-frame clones here, not all; method: immunoSEQ multiplex PCR. Clonal size and the V and J genes are those of that table, whereas D and trimming came from the DNA. There are about 150,000 clones in the sample; about 81% occur only once, and around 7% lies in the top ten. Those who participated ranged in age from roughly 18 to 100 years and resided in around 22 US areas. Cohort 3 donors were reported recovered after two negative PCRs, clearance, or symptom resolution. Sequenced sample: PBMCs or T cells enriched from blood (not recorded which). This TCR was sampled from a man aged 50 to 59 who had recovered from COVID-19. This rearrangement joins TRBV7-9 to TRBJ1-3; D is unclear. CDR3 sequence: CASSLQISSGNTIYF. CDR3 DNA sequence: TGTGCCAGCAGCCTCCAGATCAGCTCTGGAAACACCATATATTTT.